These 11 T cell receptor beta chains were all obtained from the same sample, sequenced in a study of cytomegalovirus exposure and HLA in healthy donors. 60 Vbeta and 13 Jbeta primers were used in PCR. Here immunoSEQ multiplex PCR was the method, and the copy in TCRdb shows in-frame clones only, minus some. The sample holds 100,000 to 150,000 clones; about 84% are singletons and the top ten take over 1%. The specimen sequenced was PBMCs. These receptors were collected from a boy aged 10-17 years in good health and CMV-seronegative.

The CDR3 region is CASFSDIYGYTF. The CDR3 DNA is TGTGCCAGCTTTTCAGATATCTATGGCTACACCTTC. The chain uses TRBV2 and TRBJ1-2; no reliable D call. The CDR3 has 12 residues. The germline gives CDR1 SNHLY, CDR2 FYNNEI. V lost 8 bases, J lost 4 bases, and 11 bases lay in between.

The rearrangement joins TRBV30 to TRBJ1-2; D is uncertain. V lost 1 base and J 7 bases, leaving 16 bases between the germline ends. This CDR3 is 14 amino acids long. The germline CDR1 and CDR2 sequences are GTSNPN and SVGIG (reference sequence). CDR3 loop: CAWSGSVRDFGYTF. The CDR3 DNA sequence: TGTGCCTGGAGTGGCAGTGTACGGGATTTTGGCTACACCTTC.

This clone was observed a few times. V is TRBV5-4 and J is TRBJ1-2, with 7 bases aligning to TRBD1. The trim removed 5 bases at V and 4 bases at J, leaving 8 bases unmatched. The CDR3 has 14 amino acids. Germline loops: CDR1 SGHNT, CDR2 YYREEE (reference sequence). The DNA of the CDR3 is TGTGCCAGCAGAAAGACAGGGAGTCTCTATGGCTACACCTTC. It codes for CASRKTGSLYGYTF.

This sequence joins TRBV30 and TRBJ1-6, with D perhaps TRBD1 (6 bases). The CDR3 consists of 13 residues. The V gene's germline CDR1 is GTSNPN and CDR2 SVGIG (reference sequence). V was pared by 5 bases and J by 3 bases, with 8 bases between. This CDR3 reads CAWDRSYNSPLHF. CDR3 nucleotides: TGTGCCTGGGACAGGAGCTATAATTCACCCCTCCACTTT.

The chain couples TRBV30 to TRBJ2-1; maybe TRBD1 (6 bases). Germline CDR1 reads GTSNPN; CDR2 reads SVGIG (reference sequence). CDR3 length: 13 residues. The V end was cut by 3 bases, the J end by 12 bases, with 18 bases between. This CDR3 reads CAWRAPRGLGQFF. CDR3 sequence (DNA): TGTGCCTGGAGGGCACCCAGGGGTCTCGGGCAGTTCTTC.

The chain employs TRBV25-1 and TRBJ2-2, with 7 bases that match TRBD1. The CDR3 has 15 residues. Losses at the gene ends were 3 bases for V and 5 bases for J; bases not matched to a gene: 6. Germline lookup yields CDR1 MGHDK and CDR2 SYGVNS. CDR3 sequence: CASSEGQITTGELFF. CDR3 bases: TGTGCCAGCAGTGAGGGACAGATTACAACCGGGGAGCTGTTTTTT.

Only one count was recorded for this clone. The V and J genes are TRBV5-6 and TRBJ2-5; TRBD1 might be the D (6 bases). Germline CDR1 is SGHDT and CDR2 is YYEEEE. V was pared by 3 bases and J by 5 bases, with 14 bases between. The CDR3 length is 14 residues. The CDR3 region is CASSYGTPSETQYF. CDR3 coding DNA: TGTGCCAGCAGCTACGGGACACCGTCGGAGACCCAGTACTTC.

The V and J genes are TRBV21-1 and TRBJ1-2. TRBV21-1 is recorded as a pseudogene. This CDR3 contains 14 residues. CDR3 nucleotides: TGTGCCAGCAGCACCCTACAAGGACTCTATGGCTACACCTTC. This sequence encodes CASSTLQGLYGYTF.

V gene TRBV7-2 combines with J gene TRBJ1-1; 9 bases are a match to TRBD1. J gave up 0 bases and V 5 bases, and 13 bases lay outside the gene matches. Germline V gene sequence: CDR1 SGHTA, CDR2 FQGNSA. The CDR3 loop spans 18 amino acids. The CDR3 loop is CASSLGTGHTHMNTEAFF. CDR3 nucleotides: TGTGCCAGCAGCCTCGGGACAGGGCATACTCATATGAACACTGAAGCTTTCTTT.

This clone was observed once. The rearrangement links TRBV9 to TRBJ2-7; 8 bases align to TRBD1. This CDR3 is 14 amino acids long. V was pared by 4 bases and J by 5 bases, with 8 bases of the junction left unmatched. Germline lookup yields CDR1 SGDLS and CDR2 YYNGEE. The CDR3 nucleotides are TGTGCCAGCAGCCCGATGACAGGGGTCCACGAGCAGTACTTC. It specifies CASSPMTGVHEQYF.

V usage is TRBV6-5 and J usage is TRBJ1-2, with D maybe TRBD1 (6 bases). This CDR3 has 15 residues. Germline loops: CDR1 MNHEY, CDR2 SVGAGI. V gave up 4 bases and J gave up 5 bases, with 17 bases separating them. CDR3 bases: TGTGCCAGCAGTTCCGACCTGGACAGCTATTATGGCTACACCTTC. Encoded protein: CASSSDLDSYYGYTF.